The text below deals with one TCR beta chain. Its cognate antigen is unknown. TCRdb's copy holds only in-frame clones and misses some; the assay was immunoSEQ multiplex PCR. The sample yields about 120,000 clones, around nine tenths seen once. These data come from a study of T cell responses to AZD1222 COVID-19 vaccine. Overall study findings and caveats: Most donors were white British and more were female, and clonal diversity was possibly underestimated. The breadth and depth of Spike-specific TCRs increased once two AZD1222 doses had been given.

The ends lost 7 bases at V and 0 bases at J; junction bases unmatched: 9. Germline CDR1 is MDHEN and CDR2 is SYDVKM. The CDR3 is 17 amino acids. The sample was peripheral blood, taken on day 0 of AZD1222 vaccination. The chain has TRBV28 and TRBJ2-6; 7 bases align to TRBD1. The clonotype was recovered from an adult in good health. Here the CDR3 DNA reads TGTGCCAGCACGCGGACAGGAGGAGTCTCTGGGGCCAACGTCCTGACTTTC. Protein sequence: CASTRTGGVSGANVLTF.